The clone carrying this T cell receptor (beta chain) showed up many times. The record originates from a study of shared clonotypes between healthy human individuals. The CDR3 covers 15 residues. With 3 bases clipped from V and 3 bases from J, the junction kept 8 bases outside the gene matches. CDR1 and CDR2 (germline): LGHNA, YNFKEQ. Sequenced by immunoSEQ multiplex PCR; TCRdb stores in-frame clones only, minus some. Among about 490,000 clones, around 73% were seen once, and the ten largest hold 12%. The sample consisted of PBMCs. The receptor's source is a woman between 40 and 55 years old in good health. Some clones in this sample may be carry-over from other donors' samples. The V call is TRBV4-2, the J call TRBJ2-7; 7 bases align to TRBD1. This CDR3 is CASSQLGDRVYEQYF. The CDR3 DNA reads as TGTGCCAGCAGCCAGTTAGGAGACAGGGTCTACGAGCAGTACTTC.